Below are 15 T cell receptor beta chains sequenced from a single sample in a study of technical replicates of blood from several donors. Sequencing was performed with immunoSEQ multiplex PCR; in TCRdb, only in-frame clones are kept and a portion is missing. Of around 68,000 clones listed, about 97% are singletons. The sample taken for sequencing was T cells isolated from PBMCs. Source of these receptors: a human donor in good health.

This clone appeared a single time. The gene calls are TRBV7-6 and TRBJ1-5; 9 bases line up with TRBD1. Trimming cost V 2 bases and J 5 bases; bases outside gene matches: 10. The CDR3 runs 17 residues. The germline V gene has CDR1 SGHVS and CDR2 FNYEAQ. The CDR3 region has the DNA TGTGCCAGCAGCTTAACTCCGGGACAGGGCCAGGATCAGCCCCAGCATTTT. Translated, it gives CASSLTPGQGQDQPQHF. The full variable domain, its missing parts supplied by reference TRBV7-6 and TRBJ1-5, is GAGVSQSPRYKVTKRGQDVALRCDPISGHVSLYWYRQALGQGPEFLTYFNYEAQQDKSGLPNDRFSAERPEGSISTLTIQRTEQRDSAMYRCASSLTPGQGQDQPQHFGDGTRLSIL.

V gene TRBV28 combines with J gene TRBJ1-1, with D perhaps matching TRBD1 (6 bases). Germline assignment: CDR1 MDHEN and CDR2 SYDVKM. V gave up 2 bases and J gave up 7 bases, with 17 bases separating them. The CDR3 is 15 residues long. The CDR3 loop reads CASSLERGWTVEAFF. The DNA for the CDR3 is TGTGCCAGCAGTTTAGAGCGAGGGTGGACAGTTGAAGCTTTCTTT.

This sequence joins TRBV7-8 and TRBJ2-7, with TRBD1 matching over 7 bases. Germline trimming cut 7 bases from V and 4 bases from J; bases unmatched to any gene: 10. CDR3 length: 14 residues. Per germline, CDR1 SGHVS and CDR2 FQNEAQ. The CDR3 nucleotides read TGTGCCAGCACCCCGCTGGACAGGATATACGAGCAGTACTTC. Amino acid sequence: CASTPLDRIYEQYF.

V usage is TRBV6-1 and J usage is TRBJ2-6; 7 nucleotides match TRBD1. The V and J ends lost 4 bases and 0 bases, in that order; junction bases with no gene match: 6. The CDR3 totals 17 residues. In germline, CDR1 is MNHNS, CDR2 SASEGT. The CDR3 DNA sequence: TGTGCCAGCAGTGGACAGGGTTTTACCTCTGGGGCCAACGTCCTGACTTTC. This translates into CASSGQGFTSGANVLTF.

V is TRBV15 and J is TRBJ1-4; D ambiguous. Per germline, CDR1 LNHNV and CDR2 YYDKDF (reference sequence). V lost 2 bases to trimming and J lost 0 bases, with 4 bases between them. The length of the CDR3 is 14 residues. The CDR3 loop is CATSRRATNEKLFF. The CDR3 nucleotides are TGTGCCACCAGCAGACGGGCAACTAATGAAAAACTGTTTTTT.

V gene TRBV28 combines with J gene TRBJ2-7; a weak D match, TRBD1 (5 bases). In germline, CDR1 is MDHEN, CDR2 SYDVKM. V lost 3 bases and J lost 0, with 9 bases in between. CDR3 length equals 14 residues. The CDR3 coding sequence is TGTGCCAGCAGTTTTACAGGTTTCTCCTACGAGCAGTACTTC. This encodes CASSFTGFSYEQYF.

The chain joins TRBV28 to TRBJ2-7; 8 bases align to TRBD1. V lost 7 bases to trimming and J lost 1 base; unmatched junction nucleotides: 6. The germline V gene has CDR1 MDHEN and CDR2 SYDVKM. The CDR3 sequence is 14 residues long. The CDR3 bases are TGTGCCAGCACCCCGACAGGGGCGTCCTACGAGCAGTACTTC. Its protein product is CASTPTGASYEQYF.

This chain joins TRBV29-1 and TRBJ2-7; 8 bases map to TRBD1. CDR1 is SQVTM and CDR2 is ANQGSEA in the germline V gene. There are 13 residues in the CDR3. The V and J ends lost 5 bases and 3 bases, in that order; junction bases with no gene match: 6. The CDR3 coding sequence is TGCAGCGTTAGGACAGGGAATAGCTACGAGCAGTACTTC. This gives the protein CSVRTGNSYEQYF.

The genes are TRBV7-9 and TRBJ2-1; possibly TRBD2 for D (6 bases). Germline V lookup: CDR1 SEHNR, CDR2 FQNEAQ (reference sequence). V was cut by 3 bases and J by 0 bases, with 15 bases left in between. This CDR3 contains 17 residues. The CDR3 loop reads CASSFAIGGLSYNEQFF. The CDR3 nucleotides are TGTGCCAGCAGCTTCGCAATCGGGGGACTCTCCTACAATGAGCAGTTCTTC.

This chain links TRBV27 with TRBJ2-2, with D possibly being TRBD2 (5 bases). V lost 5 bases and J 4 bases, leaving 8 bases between the germline ends. The CDR3 has 13 residues. The V gene's germline CDR1 is MNHEY and CDR2 SMNVEV (reference sequence). CDR3 sequence: CASSPGFTGELFF. In nucleotides, the CDR3 is TGTGCCAGCAGTCCGGGATTCACCGGGGAGCTGTTTTTT.

CDR3 DNA sequence: TGTGCCAGCAGCTCCAGGCCTAACACCGGGGAGCTGTTTTTT. Its protein is CASSSRPNTGELFF. V is TRBV11-3 and J is TRBJ2-2, with D unclear. Between the trimmed V and J ends, which lost 4 bases and 2 bases, there was a span of 8 bases. The CDR3 totals 14 residues. Per the germline V gene, CDR1 is SGHNT and CDR2 is YENEEA.

This clone was observed once. The chain joins TRBV6-5 to TRBJ2-7; 13 positions agree with TRBD2. Germline V gene sequence: CDR1 MNHEY, CDR2 SVGAGI. This CDR3 spans 15 amino acids. The J segment lost 7 bases and the V segment lost 5 bases, leaving 8 bases of the junction unmatched. The CDR3 region is CASSNPRTSGREQYF. In nucleotides, the CDR3 is TGTGCCAGCAGTAACCCGAGGACTAGCGGGAGAGAGCAGTACTTC.

The chain carries TRBV30 and TRBJ2-7; no clear D. There are 11 residues in the CDR3. Per the germline V gene, CDR1 is GTSNPN and CDR2 is SVGIG (reference sequence). The germline V and J ends were trimmed by 3 bases and 4 bases, with 7 bases remaining between them. CDR3 sequence (DNA): TGTGCCTGGAGGAAAGAGTACGAGCAGTACTTC. As protein: CAWRKEYEQYF.

The chain links TRBV5-1 to TRBJ2-3; TRBD2 aligns across 7 bases. The germline CDR1 and CDR2 sequences are SGHRS and YFSETQ. The CDR3 length is 17 residues. The V and J ends lost 2 bases and 4 bases, in that order; junction bases with no gene match: 13. CDR3 sequence (DNA): TGCGCCAGCAGCTTCGCCTCTGGGCGGGAGATAGCAGATACGCAGTATTTT. Translated, it gives CASSFASGREIADTQYF. The variable domain in full, with the rest retrieved from reference TRBV5-1 and TRBJ2-3, is KAGVTQTPRYLIKTRGQQVTLSCSPISGHRSVSWYQQTPGQGLQFLFEYFSETQRNKGNFPGRFSGRQFSNSRSEMNVSTLELGDSALYLCASSFASGREIADTQYFGPGTRLTVL.

In nucleotides, the CDR3 is TGTGCCAGCAGCGCCGGGACAGCTTTCCCTGAGCAGTTCTTC. Its protein product is CASSAGTAFPEQFF. The rearrangement uses TRBV2 and TRBJ2-1; 7 nucleotides align to TRBD1. Germline trimming cut 6 bases from V and 9 bases from J; bases unmatched to any gene: 11. There are 14 residues in the CDR3. Germline CDR1 SNHLY, CDR2 FYNNEI.